The 14 T cell receptor beta chains presented below share a single source sample, sequenced in a study of molecular identifiers for immune sequencing clone quantification. MiXCR, applied by TCRdb to the PCR reads, yields one record per CDR3 protein. The data contain more than 450,000 distinct CDR3 sequences, over 20% of them singletons. Sequenced material: naive CD8+ T cells from blood, with Jurkat cell RNA spiked in. Subset noted: FACS-sorted CD8+CD4-CCR7+CD45RA+ naive T cells. Receptor source: a human donor in good health. Some libraries in this study had Jurkat cell RNA spiked in.

This sequence joins TRBV13 and TRBJ2-1; the match to TRBD2 covers 11 bases. This CDR3 has 17 residues. Germline CDR1 PRHDT, CDR2 FYEKMQ (reference sequence). V was clipped by 4 bases and J by 7 bases; unmatched bases: 12. The CDR3 DNA reads as TGTGCCAGCAGCTCCCAAAAACTAGCGGGAGTTTTGAATGAGCAGTTCTTC. Translating gives CASSSQKLAGVLNEQFF.

This clonotype was seen at least ten times. This rearrangement joins TRBV7-9 to TRBJ2-5, with D unclear. CDR3 length: 15 residues. V was clipped by 5 bases and J by 1 base, with 14 bases between them. The germline V gene has CDR1 SEHNR and CDR2 FQNEAQ (reference sequence). The CDR3: CASSPYPALQETQYF. The CDR3 bases are TGTGCCAGCAGCCCTTATCCGGCACTCCAAGAGACCCAGTACTTC.

This clonotype was found a few times. The rearrangement joins TRBV7-9 to TRBJ2-1; no definite D call. V lost 8 bases and J 3 bases, leaving 8 bases between the germline ends. Per the germline V gene, CDR1 is SEHNR and CDR2 is FQNEAQ (reference sequence). This CDR3 comprises 12 residues. In nucleotides, the CDR3 is TGTGCCAGCGTCGGGCACTACAATGAGCAGTTCTTC. It translates to CASVGHYNEQFF.

Of note for this clonotype: A read error is possible here, since a much larger clone lies one base away. The V gene is TRBV19, the J gene TRBJ2-3; 9 nucleotides align to TRBD2. The CDR3 runs to 16 residues. Looked up from germline, CDR1 is LNHDA and CDR2 is SQIVND (reference sequence). The CDR3 here is CASCIFSGGTTDTQYF. CDR3 DNA: TGTGCCAGTTGTATCTTTAGCGGGGGAACCACAGATACGCAGTATTTT.

This clonotype was seen only a few times. The chain has TRBV7-9 and TRBJ2-7, with a possible D match to TRBD2 (5 bases). Trimming stripped 1 base from V and 0 bases from J, with 16 bases between. The CDR3 sequence is 17 residues long. In germline, CDR1 is SEHNR, CDR2 FQNEAQ (reference sequence). The CDR3 sequence is CASSLEAGGPSSYEQYF. Written as DNA, the CDR3 is TGTGCCAGCAGCTTAGAGGCGGGCGGGCCTAGCTCCTACGAGCAGTACTTC. Supplemented by reference TRBV7-9 and TRBJ2-7, the full variable domain reads DTGVSQNPRHKITKRGQNVTFRCDPISEHNRLYWYRQTLGQGPEFLTYFQNEAQLEKSRLLSDRFSAERPKGSFSTLEIQRTEQGDSAMYLCASSLEAGGPSSYEQYFGPGTRLTVT.

This clonotype was detected ten times or more. The chain joins TRBV29-1 to TRBJ2-7; 9 nucleotides line up with TRBD1. Germline assignment: CDR1 SQVTM and CDR2 ANQGSEA. CDR3 length: 13 amino acids. The trim removed 6 bases at V and 5 bases at J, leaving 8 bases unmatched. The CDR3 region has the DNA TGCAGCGTGGGACAGGGCAACGGGGACGAGCAGTACTTC. Protein sequence: CSVGQGNGDEQYF.

The V and J genes are TRBV7-2 and TRBJ2-1; D uncertain. Per the germline V gene, CDR1 is SGHTA and CDR2 is FQGNSA. This CDR3 is built from 18 residues. Trimming shortened V by 1 base and J by 3 bases, and 19 bases separated the two germline ends. The chain's CDR3 is CASSLVSAGEFFYNEQFF. DNA for the CDR3: TGTGCCAGCAGCTTAGTTTCAGCAGGAGAATTTTTCTACAATGAGCAGTTCTTC.

This clonotype came up many times. The chain employs TRBV9 and TRBJ2-7; 8 bases map to TRBD1. The CDR3 spans 12 residues. CDR1 SGDLS and CDR2 YYNGEE come from the germline V gene. J gave up 6 bases and V 3 bases, and 2 bases lay outside the gene matches. CDR3 DNA sequence: TGTGCCAGCAGCGGACAGGGGTCCGAGCAGTACTTC. Protein sequence: CASSGQGSEQYF.

This clonotype was detected many times. The rearrangement joins TRBV6-5 to TRBJ1-1; weak D call: TRBD1 (6 bases). Per germline, CDR1 MNHEY and CDR2 SVGAGI. The CDR3 covers 14 residues. V was clipped by 6 bases and J by 2 bases, with 13 bases between them. The CDR3 loop reads CASRHREGNTEAFF. In nucleotides, the CDR3 is TGTGCCAGCAGACACAGGGAAGGCAACACTGAAGCTTTCTTT.

This clonotype came up many times. The rearrangement joins TRBV9 to TRBJ2-3; 12 bases are a match to TRBD2. Germline CDR1 reads SGDLS; CDR2 reads YYNGEE. The CDR3 loop spans 16 amino acids. Trimming took 4 bases from V and 1 from J; bases not matched to a gene: 4. CDR3 in DNA: TGTGCCAGCAGCCCCAGGACTAGCGGGGGCACAGATACGCAGTATTTT. This codes for CASSPRTSGGTDTQYF.

Turning to this clonotype: This may be a read error: a much more frequent sequence differs by one nucleotide. No conserved phenylalanine or tryptophan is present at the end of the CDR3, so a read error is the likely explanation. The chain uses TRBV24-1 and TRBJ2-1, with no clear D. Trimming took 5 bases from V and 3 from J, leaving 4 bases between them. Per the germline V gene, CDR1 is KGHDR and CDR2 is SFDVKD. This CDR3 is built from 12 residues. The CDR3 DNA is TGTGCCACCAGTGGGGGCTACAATGAGCAGTTCTCC. This gives the protein CATSGGYNEQFS.

Remarks on this clonotype: This sequence may be a read error, since a much larger clone differs from it by one base. The J gene is TRBJ2-7, the V gene TRBV29-1; TRBD1 matches 9 bases. CDR1 SQVTM and CDR2 ANQGSEA come from the germline V gene. The CDR3 contains 14 residues. V trimming: 6 bases; J trimming: 5 bases; junction bases outside the gene matches: 11. The CDR3 reads CSVGGRTGDDEQYF. The CDR3 DNA sequence: TGCAGCGTCGGGGGGAGGACAGGGGACGACGAGCAGTACTTC.

This clonotype was counted a single time. This may be a read error: a much more frequent sequence differs by one nucleotide. The chain combines TRBV7-9 with TRBJ2-7; possibly TRBD1 for D (5 bases). V was trimmed by 7 bases and J by 2 bases, leaving 9 bases between them. The germline V gene encodes CDR1 SEHNR and CDR2 FQNEAQ (reference sequence). The CDR3 has 12 residues. CDR3 in amino acids: CASNRSTYEQYF. DNA for the CDR3: TGTGCCAGCAACAGGAGCACCTACGAGCAGTACTTC.

Note on this clonotype: A read error may be the cause here, since a much bigger clone is one base away. CDR3 protein: CANSQEDRAYEQYF. The DNA for the CDR3 is TGCGCCAACAGCCAAGAGGACAGGGCCTACGAGCAGTACTTC. This chain links TRBV4-1 with TRBJ2-7; 8 nucleotides align to TRBD1. This CDR3 comprises 14 residues. The V gene's germline CDR1 is MGHRA and CDR2 YSYEKL.